The T cell receptor (beta chain) described here comes from a study of blood T cell repertoires in COVID-19. Germline CDR1 reads SNHLY; CDR2 reads FYNNEI. J was trimmed by 5 bases and V by 8 bases; bases with no gene match: 9. This CDR3 has 14 amino acids. Everyone who took part was roughly 18 to 90 years old, and they came from over 20 US areas. Generated by immunoSEQ multiplex PCR, the TCRdb table keeps only in-frame clones and is missing some. This sample has approximately 240,000 clones, with around 91% found just once. The chain couples TRBV2 to TRBJ2-7, with 10 bases matching TRBD2. Sequencing input: PBMCs or T cells enriched from blood (not recorded which). This receptor was taken from a woman younger than 35 in a cohort exposed to, infected with or recovered from COVID-19 (not recorded which). CDR3 nucleotide sequence: TGTGCCAGCTCCCGGGCTAGCGGGAGCCACGAGCAGTACTTC. Residues: CASSRASGSHEQYF.